A selection of T cell receptor beta chains follows, all from one sample in a study of control samples from healthy donors and cancer patients. Clones were read by immunoSEQ multiplex PCR, and TCRdb kept only the in-frame ones, dropping some. The sample gives about 130,000 clones, approximately 92% of which show up once; about 2.2% is in the top ten. Material for sequencing was blood. The receptor source for this set is a woman between 45 and 65 years old in good health. Each CDR3 is given with its conserved first and last residue. The order of the fields is clone size, V gene, CDR3 length, D gene, J gene, CDR3 DNA, CDR3 protein. The D gene is left open where the match is weak. Size is omitted from some rows. Given values are once, few, many or a class for expanded clones.

clone size: .
V gene: TRBV7-2
CDR3 length: 13
D gene: .
J gene: TRBJ2-7
CDR3 DNA: TGTGCCAGCAGCAGACGAGAATCCTACGAGCAGTACTTC
CDR3 protein: CASSRRESYEQYF

clone size: .
V gene: TRBV28
CDR3 length: 12
D gene: .
J gene: TRBJ1-2
CDR3 DNA: TGTGCCAGCAGTACAGTGGCCTATGGCTACACCTTC
CDR3 protein: CASSTVAYGYTF

clone size: once
V gene: TRBV18
CDR3 length: 15
D gene: TRBD1
J gene: TRBJ1-1
CDR3 DNA: TGTGCCAGCTCACCGCGACAGGGGGCGTGGACTGAAGCTTTCTTT
CDR3 protein: CASSPRQGAWTEAFF

clone size: .
V gene: TRBV15
CDR3 length: 18
D gene: .
J gene: TRBJ1-6
CDR3 DNA: TGTGCCACCAGCAGAGGGGGGCTGGGGGGCTCCTATAATTCACCCCTCCACTTT
CDR3 protein: CATSRGGLGGSYNSPLHF

clone size: once
V gene: TRBV20-1
CDR3 length: 13
D gene: .
J gene: TRBJ2-7
CDR3 DNA: TGCAGTGCTAGTCTGGCCGCGTTTGGAGAGCAGTACTTC
CDR3 protein: CSASLAAFGEQYF

clone size: .
V gene: TRBV30
CDR3 length: 15
D gene: .
J gene: TRBJ1-2
CDR3 DNA: TGTGCCTGGAGTTCCACATTAACAGGGATCTATGGCTACACCTTC
CDR3 protein: CAWSSTLTGIYGYTF

clone size: .
V gene: TRBV11-3
CDR3 length: 14
D gene: .
J gene: TRBJ1-4
CDR3 DNA: TGTGCCAGCAGCTTTTGGGGCCCTAATGAAAAACTGTTTTTT
CDR3 protein: CASSFWGPNEKLFF

clone size: once
V gene: TRBV6-5
CDR3 length: 14
D gene: .
J gene: TRBJ1-2
CDR3 DNA: TGTGCCAGCAGTTACCAGACCGGGACTAAGAGGTACACCTTC
CDR3 protein: CASSYQTGTKRYTF

clone size: once
V gene: TRBV15
CDR3 length: 14
D gene: .
J gene: TRBJ2-3
CDR3 DNA: TGTGCCACCAGCAGAGCCCAAGCCGCAGATACGCAGTATTTT
CDR3 protein: CATSRAQAADTQYF

clone size: .
V gene: TRBV11-2
CDR3 length: 14
D gene: .
J gene: TRBJ2-3
CDR3 DNA: TGTGCCAGCAGCTTACCTCTCCGCACAGATACGCAGTATTTT
CDR3 protein: CASSLPLRTDTQYF

clone size: few
V gene: TRBV7-2
CDR3 length: 16
D gene: TRBD2
J gene: TRBJ2-3
CDR3 DNA: TGTGCCAGCAGCATCTCCGGGACTAGCGTCGCAGATACGCAGTATTTT
CDR3 protein: CASSISGTSVADTQYF

clone size: .
V gene: TRBV7-8
CDR3 length: 14
D gene: TRBD2
J gene: TRBJ2-7
CDR3 DNA: TGTGCCAGCAGCTTGTGGACTAGATCTAACGAGCAGTACTTC
CDR3 protein: CASSLWTRSNEQYF

clone size: .
V gene: TRBV5-4
CDR3 length: 14
D gene: .
J gene: TRBJ2-7
CDR3 DNA: TGTGCCCTAGAGAAGACAACGCCAGCCTACGAGCAGTACTTC
CDR3 protein: CALEKTTPAYEQYF

clone size: .
V gene: TRBV12-3/TRBV12-4
CDR3 length: 12
D gene: .
J gene: TRBJ1-2
CDR3 DNA: TGTGCCAGCAGTTTGACGTATGATGGCTACACCTTC
CDR3 protein: CASSLTYDGYTF

clone size: .
V gene: TRBV3-1/TRBV3-2
CDR3 length: 14
D gene: .
J gene: TRBJ2-2
CDR3 DNA: TGTGCCAGCAGCCCGCTGGCGAACACCGGGGAGCTGTTTTTT
CDR3 protein: CASSPLANTGELFF

clone size: .
V gene: TRBV28
CDR3 length: 14
D gene: .
J gene: TRBJ2-1
CDR3 DNA: TGTGCCAGCAGTCCCCCCCTCGAGCCCCAGGGGCAGTTCTTC
CDR3 protein: CASSPPLEPQGQFF

clone size: .
V gene: TRBV28
CDR3 length: 15
D gene: TRBD1
J gene: TRBJ1-4
CDR3 DNA: TGTGCCAGCAGTACCAACTCCGGGACAGGCGAAAAACTGTTTTTT
CDR3 protein: CASSTNSGTGEKLFF

clone size: .
V gene: TRBV28
CDR3 length: 15
D gene: TRBD1
J gene: TRBJ1-6
CDR3 DNA: TGTGCCAGCAGTTTCCCCGGACAGGGGGACTCACCCCTCCACTTT
CDR3 protein: CASSFPGQGDSPLHF

clone size: .
V gene: TRBV2
CDR3 length: 11
D gene: .
J gene: TRBJ1-2
CDR3 DNA: TGTGCCAGCAGTGCGGTCTATGGCTACACCTTC
CDR3 protein: CASSAVYGYTF

clone size: .
V gene: TRBV5-4
CDR3 length: 14
D gene: TRBD2
J gene: TRBJ2-1
CDR3 DNA: TGTGCCAGCAGCTTCGGGACTACCAACAATGAGCAGTTCTTC
CDR3 protein: CASSFGTTNNEQFF

clone size: .
V gene: TRBV18
CDR3 length: 17
D gene: TRBD2
J gene: TRBJ2-1
CDR3 DNA: TGTGCCAGCTCACCACGGGCTAGCGGGGCATTCAGCATTGAGCAGTTCTTC
CDR3 protein: CASSPRASGAFSIEQFF

clone size: .
V gene: TRBV11-2
CDR3 length: 13
D gene: .
J gene: TRBJ1-2
CDR3 DNA: TGTGCCAGCAGCCCAGAACTCAACTATGGCTACACCTTC
CDR3 protein: CASSPELNYGYTF

clone size: .
V gene: TRBV6-5
CDR3 length: 15
D gene: TRBD1
J gene: TRBJ1-1
CDR3 DNA: TGTGCCAGCACCTTACGGGCAGGGGGGGGCACTGAAGCTTTCTTT
CDR3 protein: CASTLRAGGGTEAFF

clone size: .
V gene: TRBV6-6
CDR3 length: 13
D gene: .
J gene: TRBJ2-7
CDR3 DNA: TGTGCCAGCACCTTAACCGTCTCCTACGAGCAGTACTTC
CDR3 protein: CASTLTVSYEQYF